Sequencing of this T cell receptor (beta chain) was carried out in a study of cytomegalovirus exposure and HLA in healthy donors. Findings and caveats of the study: Investigators reported approximately 170 TCR beta chains as tied to cytomegalovirus.

Germline V gene data show CDR1 as SGHTA and CDR2 as FQGNSA. Between the trimmed V and J ends, which lost 3 bases and 6 bases, there was a span of 13 bases. The CDR3 is made up of 14 amino acids. To note about this clone: Its antigen is not known.

Here immunoSEQ multiplex PCR was the method, and the copy in TCRdb shows in-frame clones only, minus some. The data hold over 150,000 clones, with 75% to 85% observed a single time. The receptor comes from a woman younger than 45 in good health and CMV-seropositive. Input material: PBMCs. The chain links TRBV7-2 to TRBJ2-3, with a weak D call TRBD2 (6 bases). CDR3 region: CASSFSRDSDTQYF. DNA for the CDR3: TGTGCCAGCAGCTTCTCTAGGGACTCGGATACGCAGTATTTT.